Presented here are 31 T cell receptor beta chains from one specimen sequenced in a study of blood T cells in healthy people across ages. A second PCR of about 6 to 12 cycles used a sample-barcoded 5' primer and a J-beta primer mix. Using its own MiXCR run on the 5' RACE reads, TCRdb lists one record per CDR3 protein. Here the sample spans 1.8 million or so distinct CDR3 sequences, about two fifths being singletons. Sequences were obtained from blood. The receptor set was obtained from a human donor in good health.

The chain uses TRBV20-1 and TRBJ1-4; D remains unclear. The germline V gene has CDR1 DFQATT and CDR2 SNEGSKA (reference sequence). CDR3 length equals 13 residues. Trimming stripped 4 bases from V and 5 bases from J, with 11 bases between. CDR3 in amino acids: CSATSRNNEKLFF. DNA of the CDR3: TGCAGTGCTACCTCGCGGAACAATGAAAAACTGTTTTTT.

This clonotype showed up just a few times. The chain combines TRBV6-6 with TRBJ2-5; perhaps TRBD1 as D (5 bases). The CDR3 consists of 14 residues. Germline lookup yields CDR1 MNHNY and CDR2 SVGAGI (reference sequence). Trimming shortened V by 8 bases and J by 5 bases, and 18 bases separated the two germline ends. The CDR3 protein is CASLRSGNLETQYF. The CDR3 DNA is TGTGCCAGCTTAAGGTCAGGGAATTTGGAGACCCAGTACTTC.

The J gene is TRBJ1-6, the V gene TRBV10-3; D perhaps matches TRBD1 (6 bases). The CDR3 has 14 amino acids. Germline values: CDR1 ENHRY, CDR2 SYGVKD. With 6 bases removed from V and 6 bases from J, the gap between germline ends came to 12 bases. As DNA, the CDR3 is TGTGCCATCAGAGCGGACAGCAGTAATTCACCCCTCCACTTT. The encoded protein is CAIRADSSNSPLHF.

The V gene is TRBV27, the J gene TRBJ2-2; a weak D match, TRBD2 (6 bases). This CDR3 contains 12 residues. Germline V gene data show CDR1 as MNHEY and CDR2 as SMNVEV (reference sequence). Trimming left V 3 bases short and J 8 bases short, with 7 bases between. The CDR3 nucleotides read TGTGCCAGCAGTTTGAGCGGGGGGGAGCTGTTTTTT. Its protein product is CASSLSGGELFF.

This clonotype was seen a handful of times. The chain uses TRBV25-1 and TRBJ2-7; tentatively, D is TRBD2 (7 bases). Looked up from germline, CDR1 is MGHDK and CDR2 is SYGVNS. This CDR3 spans 16 amino acids. V gave up 3 bases and J gave up 3 bases, with 18 bases separating them. As DNA, the CDR3 is TGTGCCAGCAGTGAGGTCCGCGCGGGGGCCGTCTACGAGCAGTACTTC. This sequence encodes CASSEVRAGAVYEQYF.

The CDR3 region has the DNA TGCGCCAGCACGGGTTTGATAGGCGAAAAACTGTTTTTT. This translates into CASTGLIGEKLFF. The rearrangement uses TRBV5-1 and TRBJ1-4, with no clear D. This CDR3 has 13 residues. V shed 6 bases and J shed 8 bases, with 14 bases lying between them. The germline gives CDR1 SGHRS, CDR2 YFSETQ.

About this clonotype itself: An end of the junction does not agree with germline; a read error may underlie this. This chain connects TRBV7-2 to TRBJ1-5; D is undetermined. The germline V gene encodes CDR1 SGHTA and CDR2 FQGNSA. This CDR3 comprises 14 residues. CDR3 region: CVSSFLGVHQPQHF. Here the CDR3 DNA reads TGTGTCAGCAGCTTTCTTGGGGTACATCAGCCCCAGCATTTT. The full variable domain, completed using reference TRBV7-2 and TRBJ1-5, is GAGVSQSPSNKVTEKGKDVELRCDPISGHTALYWYRQSLGQGLEFLIYFQGNSAPDKSGLPSDRFSAERTGGSVSTLTIQRTQQEDSAVYLCVSSFLGVHQPQHFGDGTRLSIL.

This clonotype showed up just a few times. This chain uses TRBV24-1 with TRBJ2-3; D is uncertain. The ends were cut back, 3 bases at V and 0 bases at J, with 12 bases in the middle. Per germline, CDR1 KGHDR and CDR2 SFDVKD. The CDR3 loop spans 16 amino acids. CDR3: CATSDPSRPSTDTQYF. CDR3 sequence (DNA): TGTGCCACCAGTGATCCCTCCAGGCCGAGCACAGATACGCAGTATTTT.

This clonotype was counted only a few times. The rearrangement uses TRBV25-1 and TRBJ2-1, with no clear D. The germline gives CDR1 MGHDK, CDR2 SYGVNS. The CDR3 covers 13 residues. The germline V and J ends were trimmed by 3 bases and 3 bases, with 6 bases remaining between them. The CDR3 coding sequence is TGTGCCAGCAGTGAGCAGATCTACAATGAGCAGTTCTTC. Amino acids: CASSEQIYNEQFF.

This clonotype was observed a handful of times. CDR3 DNA sequence: TGTGCCAGCAGCGAGACAGGACAGGGAGGTACAGATACGCAGTATTTT. Encoded protein: CASSETGQGGTDTQYF. This rearrangement joins TRBV9 to TRBJ2-3; 8 nucleotides match TRBD1. CDR1 and CDR2 from the germline V gene are SGDLS and YYNGEE. This CDR3 has 16 residues. Losses at the gene ends were 3 bases for V and 3 bases for J; bases not matched to a gene: 9.

V and J are TRBV9 and TRBJ2-7, with a possible D match to TRBD2 (6 bases). Germline V gives CDR1 SGDLS, CDR2 YYNGEE. V shed 0 bases and J shed 2 bases, with 12 bases lying between them. The CDR3 covers 15 residues. The CDR3 reads CASSVAPGTAYEQYF. CDR3 DNA sequence: TGTGCCAGCAGCGTAGCCCCTGGGACTGCCTACGAGCAGTACTTC.

There are many counts of this clonotype. The V call is TRBV5-1, the J call TRBJ2-3, with D perhaps TRBD2 (6 bases). V gave up 3 bases and J gave up 3 bases, with 17 bases separating them. Germline CDR1 and CDR2: SGHRS and YFSETQ. This CDR3 is built from 16 residues. This CDR3 is CASSWGGVRGTDTQYF. As DNA, the CDR3 is TGCGCCAGCAGCTGGGGAGGTGTACGGGGAACAGATACGCAGTATTTT.

This clonotype was observed a single time. The chain carries TRBV5-1 and TRBJ2-5; 10 bases fit TRBD2. Germline CDR1 reads SGHRS; CDR2 reads YFSETQ. V was clipped by 0 bases and J by 2 bases; unmatched bases: 4. The CDR3 runs 16 residues. The CDR3 DNA sequence: TGCGCCAGCAGCTTGGTTTCAGCGGGGGGGCAAGAGACCCAGTACTTC. This gives the protein CASSLVSAGGQETQYF.

This clonotype was found a few times. The chain carries TRBV6-2 or TRBV6-3 and TRBJ2-7; a weak D match, TRBD2 (5 bases). The length of the CDR3 is 16 residues. Germline CDR1 is MNHEY and CDR2 is SVGEGT. V dropped 4 bases and J dropped 4 bases, with 20 bases sitting between them. CDR3 DNA sequence: TGTGCCAGCAGTTCCCCTACGGCGGCTAGAGGGTACGAGCAGTACTTC. Protein sequence: CASSSPTAARGYEQYF.

The table lists this clonotype with a few counts. The chain employs TRBV29-1 and TRBJ2-3, with D perhaps TRBD1 (5 bases). Germline assignment: CDR1 SQVTM and CDR2 ANQGSEA. The CDR3 runs to 11 residues. The germline V and J ends were trimmed by 6 bases and 5 bases, with 9 bases remaining between them. DNA for the CDR3: TGCAGCGTGCCTAGGGGAGATACGCAGTATTTT. It specifies CSVPRGDTQYF.

This clonotype appeared a few times. The chain couples TRBV11-1 to TRBJ1-1; 7 bases fit TRBD1. V lost 5 bases and J lost 7; bases outside the gene matches: 7. The CDR3 is made up of 13 amino acids. From germline, CDR1 is SGHAT and CDR2 FQDESV (reference sequence). The CDR3 here is CASSARDSYEAFF. The CDR3 DNA is TGTGCCAGCAGCGCCCGGGACAGCTATGAAGCTTTCTTT. Together with reference TRBV11-1 and TRBJ1-1, the CDR3 gives the full variable domain: EAEVAQSPRYKITEKSQAVAFWCDPISGHATLYWYRQILGQGPELLVQFQDESVVDDSQLPKDRFSAERLKGVDSTLKIQPAELGDSAMYLCASSARDSYEAFFGQGTRLTVV.

In the case of this clonotype: A read error may produce the germline difference seen at one junction end. The chain links TRBV28 to TRBJ2-7, with a possible D match to TRBD2 (5 bases). The CDR3 extends over 14 amino acids. The germline CDR1 and CDR2 sequences are MDHEN and SYDVKM. The CDR3 coding sequence is TGTACCAGCACTCCTCGGGGAGTCTCCTACGAGCAGTACTTC. It encodes CTSTPRGVSYEQYF.

The chain carries TRBV7-2 and TRBJ2-7, with 7 nucleotides matching TRBD2. The DNA matches TRBJ2-5 better at its end, which makes the J call doubtful. The germline V gene encodes CDR1 SGHTA and CDR2 FQGNSA. The CDR3 extends over 14 amino acids. This CDR3 reads CASSFQVGGETQYF. DNA for the CDR3: TGTGCCAGCAGCTTTCAGGTCGGGGGGGAGACCCAGTACTTC.

Concerning this clonotype: This may come from a read error, since a much larger clone is one base off. This chain links TRBV7-3 with TRBJ2-3; 8 bases line up with TRBD2. The CDR3 sequence is 15 residues long. Germline V gene data show CDR1 as SGHTA and CDR2 as FQGTGA. The V gene end was trimmed by 3 bases and the J gene end by 4 bases; junction bases not matched to a gene: 6. CDR3 loop: CASSLAGGASDTQYF. CDR3 nucleotides: TGTGCCAGCAGCTTGGCCGGGGGGGCCTCAGATACGCAGTATTTT.

This chain connects TRBV29-1 to TRBJ1-1, with a possible D match to TRBD1 (5 bases). The germline V gene encodes CDR1 SQVTM and CDR2 ANQGSEA. The V end was cut by 2 bases, the J end by 2 bases, with 9 bases between. This CDR3 has 13 amino acids. The CDR3 is CSVELQANTEAFF. CDR3 sequence (DNA): TGCAGCGTTGAATTACAGGCCAACACTGAAGCTTTCTTT.

The V call is TRBV12-5, the J call TRBJ2-3, with D hard to call. This CDR3 has 15 residues. Germline V gene sequence: CDR1 LGHNT, CDR2 FRNRAP. Between the trimmed V and J ends, which lost 1 base and 0 bases, there was a span of 8 bases. CDR3 nucleotides: TGTGCTAGTGGTTTGGGTACGGACAGCACAGATACGCAGTATTTT. Translation: CASGLGTDSTDTQYF.

The chain recombines TRBV6-5 with TRBJ1-1, with unresolved D. The CDR3 runs 14 residues. Looked up from germline, CDR1 is MNHEY and CDR2 is SVGAGI. V was trimmed by 0 bases and J by 3 bases, leaving 8 bases between them. CDR3 bases: TGTGCCAGCAGTTACTCGAAGGGATACACTGAAGCTTTCTTT. Translation: CASSYSKGYTEAFF.

This clonotype was recorded only once. The rearrangement uses TRBV7-3 and TRBJ2-3, with a possible D match to TRBD2 (5 bases). The CDR3 runs to 16 residues. V was pared by 1 base and J by 14 bases, with 25 bases between. The V gene's germline CDR1 is SGHTA and CDR2 FQGTGA. The CDR3 DNA follows: TGTGCCAGCAGCTTAAGCGGTGACTTCAGCGGCCTTGTTCCGTATTTT. Protein: CASSLSGDFSGLVPYF.

V usage is TRBV6-5 and J usage is TRBJ2-7; the D gene could be TRBD1 or TRBD2 (5 bases each). CDR1 and CDR2 from the germline V gene are MNHEY and SVGAGI. The CDR3 is 14 residues long. Trimming removed 10 bases from V and 3 bases from J, with 19 bases in between. The CDR3 loop is CATLPPGAHYEQYF. CDR3 nucleotides: TGTGCCACTCTCCCGCCCGGGGCCCACTACGAGCAGTACTTC.

The chain couples TRBV10-3 to TRBJ2-3; 14 positions match TRBD2. V was clipped by 3 bases and J by 5 bases; unmatched bases: 4. Germline CDR1 and CDR2: ENHRY and SYGVKD. This CDR3 is 16 amino acids long. The CDR3 DNA follows: TGTGCCATCAGTGATACGACTAGCGGGGGGGGAGATACGCAGTATTTT. As protein: CAISDTTSGGGDTQYF.

V and J are TRBV20-1 and TRBJ2-1; the D is unclear. Per germline, CDR1 DFQATT and CDR2 SNEGSKA (reference sequence). The V end was cut by 1 base, the J end by 8 bases, with 9 bases between. The CDR3 contains 12 residues. CDR3 in DNA: TGCAGTGCTAGAGTAAGGGAAGATGAGCAGTTCTTC. Translating gives CSARVREDEQFF.

This clonotype showed up just a few times. The rearrangement uses TRBV20-1 and TRBJ2-5; 7 bases are shared with TRBD1. There are 13 residues in the CDR3. Trimming took 5 bases from V and 1 from J; bases not matched to a gene: 4. Germline V gene lookup returns CDR1 DFQATT and CDR2 SNEGSKA (reference sequence). The CDR3 DNA follows: TGCAGTGCTCGGGACAGCCTCCAAGAGACCCAGTACTTC. This translates into CSARDSLQETQYF.

The chain recombines TRBV20-1 with TRBJ1-5; TRBD1 agrees at 7 bases. The germline V gene has CDR1 DFQATT and CDR2 SNEGSKA (reference sequence). Losses at the gene ends were 5 bases for V and 0 bases for J; bases not matched to a gene: 4. The CDR3 loop spans 14 amino acids. CDR3 nucleotides: TGCAGTGCTCATGACAGGGTTAGCAATCAGCCCCAGCATTTT. Its protein product is CSAHDRVSNQPQHF.

The chain couples TRBV6-5 to TRBJ2-7; TRBD1 might be the D (5 bases). Trimming cost V 1 base and J 1 base, with 8 bases left between them. The CDR3 spans 14 residues. In germline, CDR1 is MNHEY, CDR2 SVGAGI. CDR3 protein: CASSYFQGSYEQYF. As DNA, the CDR3 is TGTGCCAGCAGTTACTTTCAGGGATCCTACGAGCAGTACTTC.

In nucleotides, the CDR3 is TGTGCCAGCAGCCAAGAAGGTTGGGAGCAGTACTTC. Translation: CASSQEGWEQYF. This chain uses TRBV4-2 with TRBJ2-5; weak D call: TRBD2 (5 bases). Germline V gene lookup returns CDR1 LGHNA and CDR2 YNFKEQ. V gave up 0 bases and J gave up 11 bases, with 10 bases separating them. This CDR3 is 12 amino acids long.

This chain connects TRBV6-1 to TRBJ1-1; weak D call: TRBD1 (5 bases). The germline V gene encodes CDR1 MNHNS and CDR2 SASEGT. The V end was cut by 4 bases, the J end by 2 bases, with 17 bases between. This CDR3 is built from 16 residues. CDR3 bases: TGTGCCAGCAGTGCTCCACAAGGGGCCCGTAACACTGAAGCTTTCTTT. It codes for CASSAPQGARNTEAFF.